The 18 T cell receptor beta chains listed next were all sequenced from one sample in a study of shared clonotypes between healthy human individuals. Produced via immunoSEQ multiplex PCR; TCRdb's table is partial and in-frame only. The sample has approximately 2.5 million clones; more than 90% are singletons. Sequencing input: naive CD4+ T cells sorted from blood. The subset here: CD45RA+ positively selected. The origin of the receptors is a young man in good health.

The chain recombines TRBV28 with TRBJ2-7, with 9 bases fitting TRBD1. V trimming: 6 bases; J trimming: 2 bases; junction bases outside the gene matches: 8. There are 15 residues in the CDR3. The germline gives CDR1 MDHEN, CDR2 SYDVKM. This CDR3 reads CASSGPGQGAYEQYF. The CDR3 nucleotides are TGTGCCAGCAGCGGACCGGGACAGGGTGCCTACGAGCAGTACTTC.

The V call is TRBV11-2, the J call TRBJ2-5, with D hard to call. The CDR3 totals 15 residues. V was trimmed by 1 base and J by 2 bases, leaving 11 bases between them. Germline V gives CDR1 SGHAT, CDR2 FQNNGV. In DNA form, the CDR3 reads TGTGCCAGCAGCTTAGTCGACACACAGCAAGAGACCCAGTACTTC. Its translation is CASSLVDTQQETQYF.

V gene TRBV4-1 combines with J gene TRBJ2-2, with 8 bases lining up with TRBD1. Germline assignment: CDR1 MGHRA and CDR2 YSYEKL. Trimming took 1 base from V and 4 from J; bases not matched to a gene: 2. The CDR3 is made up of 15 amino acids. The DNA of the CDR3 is TGCGCCAGCAGCCAAGGGCAGGGGGCCACCGGGGAGCTGTTTTTT. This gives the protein CASSQGQGATGELFF.

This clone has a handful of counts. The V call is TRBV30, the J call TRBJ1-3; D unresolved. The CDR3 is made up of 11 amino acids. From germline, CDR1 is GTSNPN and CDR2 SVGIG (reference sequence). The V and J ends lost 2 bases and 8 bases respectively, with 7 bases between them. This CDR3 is CAWSSVDTIYF. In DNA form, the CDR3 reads TGTGCCTGGAGTAGTGTAGACACCATATATTTT.

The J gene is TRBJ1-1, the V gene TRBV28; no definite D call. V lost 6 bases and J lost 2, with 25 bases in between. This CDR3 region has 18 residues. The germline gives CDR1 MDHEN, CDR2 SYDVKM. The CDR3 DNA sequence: TGTGCCAGCAGAACGACATACAACGTCGCTACAGAAAACACTGAAGCTTTCTTT. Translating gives CASRTTYNVATENTEAFF.

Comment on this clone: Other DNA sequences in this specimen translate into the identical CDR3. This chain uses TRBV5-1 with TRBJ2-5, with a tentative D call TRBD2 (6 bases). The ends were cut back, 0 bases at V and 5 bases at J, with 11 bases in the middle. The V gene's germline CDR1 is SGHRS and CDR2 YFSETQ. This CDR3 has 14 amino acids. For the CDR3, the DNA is TGCGCCAGCAGCTTGGGACTAGTGGGGGAGACCCAGTACTTC. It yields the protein CASSLGLVGETQYF.

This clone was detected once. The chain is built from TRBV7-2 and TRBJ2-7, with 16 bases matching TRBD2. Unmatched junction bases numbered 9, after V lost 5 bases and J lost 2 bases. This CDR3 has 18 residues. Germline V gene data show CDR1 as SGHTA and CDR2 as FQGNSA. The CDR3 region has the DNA TGTGCCAGCAGCCGACAGACCGGGACTAGCGGGGGGGCCTACGAGCAGTACTTC. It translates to CASSRQTGTSGGAYEQYF.

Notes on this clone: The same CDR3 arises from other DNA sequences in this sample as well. CDR3 nucleotides: TGTGCCAGCAGCTTAGCTCCAGGTTACGAGCAGTACTTC. Translation: CASSLAPGYEQYF. The rearrangement links TRBV7-6 to TRBJ2-7; D call uncertain. Trimming removed 0 bases at V and 4 bases at J, with 7 bases between. The germline CDR1 and CDR2 sequences are SGHVS and FNYEAQ. The CDR3 covers 13 residues.

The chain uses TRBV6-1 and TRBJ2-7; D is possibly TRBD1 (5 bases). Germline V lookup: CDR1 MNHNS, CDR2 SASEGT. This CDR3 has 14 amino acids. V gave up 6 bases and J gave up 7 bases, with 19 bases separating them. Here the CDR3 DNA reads TGTGCCAGCAGCGAAACGTCAGGGAAGGGGGAGCAGTACTTC. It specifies CASSETSGKGEQYF.

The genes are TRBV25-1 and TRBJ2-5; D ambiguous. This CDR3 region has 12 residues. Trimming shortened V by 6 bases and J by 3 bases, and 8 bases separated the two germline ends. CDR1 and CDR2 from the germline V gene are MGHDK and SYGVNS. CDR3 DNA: TGTGCCAGCAGCCGGGTGGAAGAGACCCAGTACTTC. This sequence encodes CASSRVEETQYF.

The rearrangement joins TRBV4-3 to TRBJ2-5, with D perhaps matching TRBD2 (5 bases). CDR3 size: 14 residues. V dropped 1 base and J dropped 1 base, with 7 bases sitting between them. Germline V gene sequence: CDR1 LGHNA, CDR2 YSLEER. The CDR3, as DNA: TGCGCCAGCAGCCAAGGACTAACCCAAGAGACCCAGTACTTC. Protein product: CASSQGLTQETQYF.

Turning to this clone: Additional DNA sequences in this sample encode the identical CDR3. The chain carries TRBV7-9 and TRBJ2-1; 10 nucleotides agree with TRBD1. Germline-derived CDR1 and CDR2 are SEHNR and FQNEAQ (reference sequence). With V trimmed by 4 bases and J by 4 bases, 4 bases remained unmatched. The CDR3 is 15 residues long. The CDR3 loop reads CASSSGQGTYNEQFF. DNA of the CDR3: TGTGCCAGCAGCTCGGGACAGGGGACTTACAATGAGCAGTTCTTC.

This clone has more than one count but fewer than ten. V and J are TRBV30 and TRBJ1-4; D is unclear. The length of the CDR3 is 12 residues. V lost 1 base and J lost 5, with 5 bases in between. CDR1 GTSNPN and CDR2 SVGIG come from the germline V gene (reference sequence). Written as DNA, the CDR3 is TGTGCCTGGAGTGGACCAAATGAAAAACTGTTTTTT. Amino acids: CAWSGPNEKLFF.

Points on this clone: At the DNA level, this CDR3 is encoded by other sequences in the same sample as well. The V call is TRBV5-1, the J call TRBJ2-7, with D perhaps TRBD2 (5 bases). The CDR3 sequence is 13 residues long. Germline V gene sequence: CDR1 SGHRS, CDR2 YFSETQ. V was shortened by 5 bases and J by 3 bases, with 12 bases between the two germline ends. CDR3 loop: CASSRDGDYEQYF. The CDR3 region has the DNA TGCGCCAGCAGTCGCGACGGGGACTACGAGCAGTACTTC. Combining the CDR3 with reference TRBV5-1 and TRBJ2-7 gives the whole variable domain KAGVTQTPRYLIKTRGQQVTLSCSPISGHRSVSWYQQTPGQGLQFLFEYFSETQRNKGNFPGRFSGRQFSNSRSEMNVSTLELGDSALYLCASSRDGDYEQYFGPGTRLTVT.

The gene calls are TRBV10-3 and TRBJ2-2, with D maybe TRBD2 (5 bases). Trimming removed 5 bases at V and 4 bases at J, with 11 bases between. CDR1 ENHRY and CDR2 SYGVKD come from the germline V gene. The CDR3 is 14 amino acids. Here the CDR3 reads CAISLDWGTGELFF. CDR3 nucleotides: TGTGCCATCAGTCTGGACTGGGGCACCGGGGAGCTGTTTTTT.

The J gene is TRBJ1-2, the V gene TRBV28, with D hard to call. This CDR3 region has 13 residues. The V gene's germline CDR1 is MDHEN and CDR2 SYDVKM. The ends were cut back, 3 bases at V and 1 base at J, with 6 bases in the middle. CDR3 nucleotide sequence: TGTGCCAGCAGTTTCTCCAGTAACTATGGCTACACCTTC. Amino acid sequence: CASSFSSNYGYTF.

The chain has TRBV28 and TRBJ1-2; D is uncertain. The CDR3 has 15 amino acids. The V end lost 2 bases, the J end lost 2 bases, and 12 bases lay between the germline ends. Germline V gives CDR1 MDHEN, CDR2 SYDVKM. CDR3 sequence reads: CASSLATLGNYGYTF. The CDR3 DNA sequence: TGTGCCAGCAGTTTAGCTACCTTGGGGAACTATGGCTACACCTTC.

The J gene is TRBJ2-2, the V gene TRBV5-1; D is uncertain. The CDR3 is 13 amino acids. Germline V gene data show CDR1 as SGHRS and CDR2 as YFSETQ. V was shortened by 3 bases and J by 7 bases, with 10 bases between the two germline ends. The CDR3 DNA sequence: TGCGCCAGCAGCTGGTCGCGGTTCGGGGAGCTGTTTTTT. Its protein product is CASSWSRFGELFF.